This record concerns one T cell receptor (beta chain) sequence. V dropped 6 bases and J dropped 3; count of bases not matched to a gene: 10. From germline, CDR1 is LNHDA and CDR2 SQIVND (reference sequence). The CDR3 has 18 residues. Repertoires were generated with immunoSEQ multiplex PCR, while TCRdb's copy carries only in-frame clones and drops some. The repertoire holds some 73,000 clones, with 94% as singletons. This sample is drawn from a study of control samples from healthy donors and cancer patients. This chain uses TRBV19 with TRBJ2-2; 13 bases are a match to TRBD2. Sequenced: blood. This TCR came from a woman between 40 and 50 years old in good health. The CDR3 protein is CASSPGLAGYQYTGELFF. The CDR3 DNA sequence: TGTGCCAGTAGCCCGGGACTAGCGGGATATCAGTACACCGGGGAGCTGTTTTTT.